Sequencing of this TCR beta chain was carried out in a study of T cell responses to AZD1222 COVID-19 vaccine. Data came from immunoSEQ multiplex PCR; TCRdb stores just in-frame clones and leaves some out. Counted here are about 94,000 clones, approximately 90% occurring once; the ten biggest clones make up about 14%. Whole-study findings and limits: Reportedly, nearly half the spike-specific TCRs target unmutated variant regions.

Remarks on this clone: Its specificity is not known.

The trim removed 6 bases at V and 5 bases at J, leaving 8 bases unmatched. Germline CDR1 reads MDHEN; CDR2 reads SYDVKM. The CDR3 covers 14 residues. V usage is TRBV28 and J usage is TRBJ1-2; 8 bases are a match to TRBD1. The TCR comes from an adult in good health. The specimen was peripheral blood, collected on day 0 of AZD1222 vaccination. CDR3 loop: CASSRLQGEYGYTF. The DNA for the CDR3 is TGTGCCAGCAGCCGGCTACAGGGGGAGTATGGCTACACCTTC.